This passage covers 17 T cell receptor beta chains from one sample sequenced in a study of blood T cell repertoires in COVID-19. Clones were sequenced by immunoSEQ multiplex PCR, and TCRdb holds only the in-frame ones, with some missing. Seen here are some 95,000 clones, 91% observed once, and the top ten hold about 1.8%. Material for sequencing was peripheral blood. These receptors came from a human donor with active COVID-19. The donor label of this sample is uncertain.

This clone occurred once. The chain uses TRBV4-2 and TRBJ2-1, with a tentative D call TRBD2 (6 bases). Per the germline V gene, CDR1 is LGHNA and CDR2 is YNFKEQ. V was trimmed by 4 bases and J by 2 bases, leaving 15 bases between them. The CDR3 is 16 amino acids. This chain's CDR3 is CASSPLTGVAYNEQFF. CDR3 sequence (DNA): TGTGCCAGCAGCCCTTTAACGGGGGTCGCCTACAATGAGCAGTTCTTC.

The CDR3 is CASSLVDGRGAETQYF. As DNA, the CDR3 is TGTGCCAGCAGCTTGGTTGATGGCAGGGGAGCGGAGACCCAGTACTTC. This chain joins TRBV5-4 and TRBJ2-5, with D possibly being TRBD1 (6 bases). The CDR3 covers 16 residues. CDR1 SGHNT and CDR2 YYREEE come from the germline V gene (reference sequence). Deletions cut 0 bases from V and 5 bases from J, with 17 bases between.

This chain connects TRBV28 to TRBJ1-4; TRBD1 matches at 9 bases. Per the germline V gene, CDR1 is MDHEN and CDR2 is SYDVKM. V shed 5 bases and J 8 bases; nucleotides not matched to a gene: 12. This CDR3 comprises 16 residues. DNA for the CDR3: TGTGCCAGCAGTGGACAGGGGTCCTCTCGAGGGGAAAAACTGTTTTTT. Translation gives CASSGQGSSRGEKLFF. Full variable domain (outside the CDR3, taken from reference TRBV28 and TRBJ1-4): DVKVTQSSRYLVKRTGEKVFLECVQDMDHENMFWYRQDPGLGLRLIYFSYDVKMKEKGDIPEGYSVSREKKERFSLILESASTNQTSMYLCASSGQGSSRGEKLFFGSGTQLSVL.

This clone was counted once. J is TRBJ2-3 and V is TRBV4-1; 12 bases are shared with TRBD2. Germline V gene sequence: CDR1 MGHRA, CDR2 YSYEKL. The CDR3 contains 15 residues. V was clipped by 4 bases and J by 7 bases; unmatched bases: 6. The CDR3 DNA is TGCGCCAGCAGCCGACTGGGACTAGCGGGCCATACGCAGTATTTT. Amino acid sequence: CASSRLGLAGHTQYF.

This chain links TRBV15 with TRBJ2-3; D is possibly TRBD2 (7 bases). Deletions cut 4 bases from V and 5 bases from J, with 19 bases between. Germline V gives CDR1 LNHNV, CDR2 YYDKDF (reference sequence). This CDR3 spans 16 amino acids. CDR3 nucleotide sequence: TGTGCCACCAGCATATCGACGGCGGGGGCAGGAGATACGCAGTATTTT. Its protein product is CATSISTAGAGDTQYF. The whole variable domain, remainder taken from reference TRBV15 and TRBJ2-3, is DAMVIQNPRYQVTQFGKPVTLSCSQTLNHNVMYWYQQKSSQAPKLLFHYYDKDFNNEADTPDNFQSRRPNTSFCFLDIRSPGLGDTAMYLCATSISTAGAGDTQYFGPGTRLTVL.

This rearrangement joins TRBV10-1 to TRBJ2-3, with 13 bases fitting TRBD2. The germline gives CDR1 WNHNN, CDR2 SYGVQD (reference sequence). CDR3 length equals 16 residues. The ends lost 5 bases at V and 5 bases at J; junction bases unmatched: 7. The CDR3 nucleotides read TGCGCCAGCAGTATCGGGACTAGCGGGGTCGGAGATACGCAGTATTTT. It encodes CASSIGTSGVGDTQYF.

V and J are TRBV19 and TRBJ1-3, with TRBD1 matching over 8 bases. Germline V CDR1 and CDR2: LNHDA, SQIVND (reference sequence). The V gene end was trimmed by 2 bases and the J gene end by 0 bases; junction bases not matched to a gene: 15. The CDR3 extends over 20 amino acids. DNA of the CDR3: TGTGCCAGTAGTATAATTGGACAGGGACAGGCAAGAAGCTCTGGAAACACCATATATTTT. Translating it yields CASSIIGQGQARSSGNTIYF.

The chain joins TRBV4-1 to TRBJ2-7; TRBD1 matches 7 bases. CDR3 length equals 16 residues. Germline trimming cut 4 bases from V and 2 bases from J; bases unmatched to any gene: 11. CDR1 is MGHRA, CDR2 YSYEKL, per germline. The CDR3 loop is CASSRQQGGNAYEQYF. The CDR3 coding sequence is TGCGCCAGCAGCCGTCAGCAAGGGGGCAATGCCTACGAGCAGTACTTC.

The chain uses TRBV19 and TRBJ2-4; D is unclear. Trimming stripped 3 bases from V and 8 bases from J, with 11 bases between. Germline CDR1 reads LNHDA; CDR2 reads SQIVND (reference sequence). The CDR3 has 13 residues. The CDR3 DNA reads TGTGCCAGTAGTATGGGCAGGAAGGACATTCAGTACTTC. Its protein is CASSMGRKDIQYF.

V and J are TRBV3-1 (or the pseudogene TRBV3-2) and TRBJ2-3; D is perhaps TRBD2 (6 bases). V was clipped by 0 bases and J by 6 bases, with 19 bases between them. The CDR3 is 17 amino acids. The germline gives CDR1 LGHDT, CDR2 YNNKEL (reference sequence). In nucleotides, the CDR3 is TGTGCCAGCAGCCAAGAACCACTACGGGGGTCTAGGGATACGCAGTATTTT. Translation gives CASSQEPLRGSRDTQYF.

The chain has TRBV2 and TRBJ1-5, with D maybe TRBD1 (6 bases). Trimming took off 6 bases at V and 1 base at J, with 13 bases between the two ends. The germline V gene encodes CDR1 SNHLY and CDR2 FYNNEI. The length of the CDR3 is 15 residues. The CDR3 DNA is TGTGCCAGCAGGCGGACAGTGGAGAGCAATCAGCCCCAGCATTTT. Protein: CASRRTVESNQPQHF.

The chain links TRBV20-1 to TRBJ2-3; 12 positions match TRBD2. Losses at the gene ends were 3 bases for V and 1 base for J; bases not matched to a gene: 5. Germline V gives CDR1 DFQATT, CDR2 SNEGSKA (reference sequence). This CDR3 comprises 16 residues. The CDR3 DNA sequence: TGCAGTGCTAGTATTAGGACTAGCGGGGGCACAGATACGCAGTATTTT. Translating gives CSASIRTSGGTDTQYF.

V usage is TRBV5-1 and J usage is TRBJ2-2; TRBD2 agrees at 8 bases. The J segment lost 3 bases and the V segment lost 4 bases, leaving 8 bases of the junction unmatched. The CDR3 contains 16 residues. CDR1 and CDR2 from the germline V gene are SGHRS and YFSETQ. The CDR3 region is CASSPPGGVDTGELFF. The DNA for the CDR3 is TGCGCCAGCAGCCCCCCGGGAGGGGTGGACACCGGGGAGCTGTTTTTT.

This chain links TRBV28 with TRBJ2-1; TRBD1 matches at 8 bases. Germline V gene data show CDR1 as MDHEN and CDR2 as SYDVKM. The V segment lost 3 bases and the J segment 6 bases; nucleotides outside the gene matches: 7. The CDR3 contains 15 residues. CDR3 sequence: CASSFQGAFFNEQFF. The CDR3 DNA sequence: TGTGCCAGCAGTTTCCAGGGGGCGTTTTTCAATGAGCAGTTCTTC. Based on the CDR3 plus reference TRBV28 and TRBJ2-1, the full variable domain is DVKVTQSSRYLVKRTGEKVFLECVQDMDHENMFWYRQDPGLGLRLIYFSYDVKMKEKGDIPEGYSVSREKKERFSLILESASTNQTSMYLCASSFQGAFFNEQFFGPGTRLTVL.

The rearrangement joins TRBV10-3 to TRBJ1-3, with D possibly TRBD1 on 5 matching bases. Germline assignment: CDR1 ENHRY and CDR2 SYGVKD. V shed 5 bases and J shed 0 bases, with 14 bases lying between them. CDR3 length: 16 amino acids. CDR3 loop: CAISPTRVSSGNTIYF. The CDR3 DNA reads TGTGCCATCAGTCCCACCAGGGTGAGCTCTGGAAACACCATATATTTT.

This clone was seen only once. The chain links TRBV10-3 to TRBJ1-2; TRBD1 aligns across 7 bases. This CDR3 contains 14 residues. V was clipped by 5 bases and J by 4 bases; unmatched bases: 7. From germline, CDR1 is ENHRY and CDR2 SYGVKD. Here the CDR3 DNA reads TGTGCCATCAGTACAGGGGCCGGGTCCTATGGCTACACCTTC. It yields the protein CAISTGAGSYGYTF.

This chain uses TRBV9 with TRBJ1-1; a possible D gene is TRBD1 (6 bases). Trimming took 4 bases from V and 4 from J, leaving 17 bases between them. The CDR3 spans 15 residues. CDR1 is SGDLS and CDR2 is YYNGEE in the germline V gene. CDR3 in amino acids: CASSYGGGGGTEAFF. CDR3 nucleotide sequence: TGTGCCAGCAGCTATGGTGGGGGCGGCGGCACTGAAGCTTTCTTT.